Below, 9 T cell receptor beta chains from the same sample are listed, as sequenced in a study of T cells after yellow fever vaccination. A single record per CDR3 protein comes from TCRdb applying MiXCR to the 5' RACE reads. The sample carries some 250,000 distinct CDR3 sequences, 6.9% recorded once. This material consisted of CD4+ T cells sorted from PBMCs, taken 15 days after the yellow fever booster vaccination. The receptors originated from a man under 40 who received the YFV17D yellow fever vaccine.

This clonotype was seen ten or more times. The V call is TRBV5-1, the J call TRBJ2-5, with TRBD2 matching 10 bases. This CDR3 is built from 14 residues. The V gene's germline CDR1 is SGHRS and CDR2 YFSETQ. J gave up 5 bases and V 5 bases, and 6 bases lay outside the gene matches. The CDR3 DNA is TGCGCCAGCAGGTCTAGCGGGAGTGGGGAGACCCAGTACTTC. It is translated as CASRSSGSGETQYF.

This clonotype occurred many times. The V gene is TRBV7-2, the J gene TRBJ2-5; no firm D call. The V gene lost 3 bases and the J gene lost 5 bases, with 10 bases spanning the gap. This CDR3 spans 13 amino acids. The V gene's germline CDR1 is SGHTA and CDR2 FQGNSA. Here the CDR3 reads CASSFSNVETQYF. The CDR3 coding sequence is TGTGCCAGCAGCTTCTCTAACGTGGAGACCCAGTACTTC.

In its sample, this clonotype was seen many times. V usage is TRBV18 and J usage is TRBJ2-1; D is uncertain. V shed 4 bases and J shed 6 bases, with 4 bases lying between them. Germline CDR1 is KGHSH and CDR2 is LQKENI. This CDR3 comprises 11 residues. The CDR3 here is CASSQANEQFF. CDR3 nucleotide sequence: TGTGCCAGCTCACAAGCCAATGAGCAGTTCTTC.

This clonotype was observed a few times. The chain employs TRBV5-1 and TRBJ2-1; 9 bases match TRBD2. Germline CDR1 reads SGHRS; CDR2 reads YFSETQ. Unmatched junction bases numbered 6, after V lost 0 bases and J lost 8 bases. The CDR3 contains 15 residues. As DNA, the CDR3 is TGCGCCAGCAGCTTGGCGCGGACTAGCGATGATGAGCAGTTCTTC. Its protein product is CASSLARTSDDEQFF.

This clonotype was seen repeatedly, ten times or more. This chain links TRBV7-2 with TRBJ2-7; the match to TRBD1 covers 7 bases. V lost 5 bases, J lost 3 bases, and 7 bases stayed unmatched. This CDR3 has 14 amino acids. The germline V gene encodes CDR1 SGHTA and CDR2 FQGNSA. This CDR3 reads CASSHRQGYYEQYF. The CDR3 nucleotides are TGTGCCAGCAGCCATAGACAGGGCTACTACGAGCAGTACTTC.

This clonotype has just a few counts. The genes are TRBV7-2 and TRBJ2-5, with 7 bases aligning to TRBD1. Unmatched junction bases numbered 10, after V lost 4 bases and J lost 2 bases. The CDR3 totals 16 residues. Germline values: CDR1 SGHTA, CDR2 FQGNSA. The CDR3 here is CASSYDRVFGQETQYF. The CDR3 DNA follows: TGTGCCAGCAGCTACGACAGGGTCTTCGGTCAAGAGACCCAGTACTTC.

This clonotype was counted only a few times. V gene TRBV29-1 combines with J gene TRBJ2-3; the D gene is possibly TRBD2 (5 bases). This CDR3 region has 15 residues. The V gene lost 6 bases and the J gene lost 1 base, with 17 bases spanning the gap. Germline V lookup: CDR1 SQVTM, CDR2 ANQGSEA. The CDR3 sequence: CSVAAGLTRTDTQYF. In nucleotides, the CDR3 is TGCAGCGTCGCGGCCGGACTGACACGCACAGATACGCAGTATTTT.

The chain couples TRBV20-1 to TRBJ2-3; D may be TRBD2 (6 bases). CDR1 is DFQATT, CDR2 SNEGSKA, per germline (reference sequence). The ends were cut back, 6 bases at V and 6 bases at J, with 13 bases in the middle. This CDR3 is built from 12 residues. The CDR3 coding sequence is TGCAGTGCGCCGCCTCGGGGGGATACGCAGTATTTT. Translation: CSAPPRGDTQYF.

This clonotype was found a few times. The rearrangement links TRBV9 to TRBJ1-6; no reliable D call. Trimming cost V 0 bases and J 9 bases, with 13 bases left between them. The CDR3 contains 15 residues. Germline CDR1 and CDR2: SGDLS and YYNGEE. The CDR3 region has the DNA TGTGCCAGCAGCGTAGATGGCAAGGCTTCTTCACCCCTCCACTTT. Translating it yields CASSVDGKASSPLHF. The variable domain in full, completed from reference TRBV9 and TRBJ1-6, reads DSGVTQTPKHLITATGQRVTLRCSPRSGDLSVYWYQQSLDQGLQFLIQYYNGEERAKGNILERFSAQQFPDLHSELNLSSLELGDSALYFCASSVDGKASSPLHFGNGTRLTVT.